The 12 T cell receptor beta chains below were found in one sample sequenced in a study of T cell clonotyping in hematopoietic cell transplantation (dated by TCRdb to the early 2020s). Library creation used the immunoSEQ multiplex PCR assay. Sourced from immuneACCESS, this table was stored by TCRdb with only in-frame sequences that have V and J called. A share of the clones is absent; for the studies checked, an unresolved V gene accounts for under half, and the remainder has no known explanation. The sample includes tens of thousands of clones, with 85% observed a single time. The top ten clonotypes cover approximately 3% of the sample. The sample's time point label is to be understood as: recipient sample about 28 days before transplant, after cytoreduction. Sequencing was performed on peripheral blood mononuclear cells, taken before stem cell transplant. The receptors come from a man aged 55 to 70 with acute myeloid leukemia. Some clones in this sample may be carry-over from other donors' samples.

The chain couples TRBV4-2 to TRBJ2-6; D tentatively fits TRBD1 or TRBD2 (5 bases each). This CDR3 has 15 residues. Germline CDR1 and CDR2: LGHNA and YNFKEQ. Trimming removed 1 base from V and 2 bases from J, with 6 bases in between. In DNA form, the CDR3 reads TGTGCCAGCAGCCAAGGGGGGACTGGGGCCAACGTCCTGACTTTC. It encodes CASSQGGTGANVLTF.

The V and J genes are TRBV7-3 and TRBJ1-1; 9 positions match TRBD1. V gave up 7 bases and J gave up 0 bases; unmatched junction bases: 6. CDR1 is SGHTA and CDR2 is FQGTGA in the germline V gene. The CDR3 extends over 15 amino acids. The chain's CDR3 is CASNMGQGLNTEAFF. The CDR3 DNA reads TGTGCCAGCAACATGGGACAGGGCCTGAACACTGAAGCTTTCTTT.

The CDR3 DNA reads as TGTGCCAGCAGCTCACAGCAAGTGGCCAACTATGGCTACACCTTC. This codes for CASSSQQVANYGYTF. The chain couples TRBV7-2 to TRBJ1-2; D gene unclear. Germline V gives CDR1 SGHTA, CDR2 FQGNSA. Trimming pared 4 bases from V and 2 bases from J, leaving 14 bases between. This CDR3 has 15 amino acids.

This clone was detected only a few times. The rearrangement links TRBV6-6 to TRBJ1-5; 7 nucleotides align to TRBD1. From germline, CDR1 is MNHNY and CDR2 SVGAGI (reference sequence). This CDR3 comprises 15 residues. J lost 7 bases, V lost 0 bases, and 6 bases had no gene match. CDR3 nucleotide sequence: TGTGCCAGCAGTTACTCGGGGCAGGGGGAGCAGCCCCAGCATTTT. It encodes CASSYSGQGEQPQHF.

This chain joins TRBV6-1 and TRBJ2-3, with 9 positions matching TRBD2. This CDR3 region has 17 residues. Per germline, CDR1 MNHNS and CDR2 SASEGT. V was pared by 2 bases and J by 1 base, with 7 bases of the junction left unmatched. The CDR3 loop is CASSELERGAGTDTQYF. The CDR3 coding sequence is TGTGCCAGCAGTGAACTGGAGCGGGGGGCTGGCACAGATACGCAGTATTTT.

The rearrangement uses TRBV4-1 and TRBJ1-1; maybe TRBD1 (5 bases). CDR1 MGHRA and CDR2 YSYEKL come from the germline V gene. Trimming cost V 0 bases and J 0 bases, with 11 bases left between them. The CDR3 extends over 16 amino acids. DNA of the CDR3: TGCGCCAGCAGCCAAGATGGGAGACAGATGAACACTGAAGCTTTCTTT. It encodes CASSQDGRQMNTEAFF.

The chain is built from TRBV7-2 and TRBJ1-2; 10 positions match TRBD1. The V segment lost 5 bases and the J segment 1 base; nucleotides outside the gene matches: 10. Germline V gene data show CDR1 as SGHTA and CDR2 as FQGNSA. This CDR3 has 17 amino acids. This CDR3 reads CASSPGTGEGDNYGYTF. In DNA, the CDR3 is TGTGCCAGCAGCCCTGGGACAGGGGAAGGGGATAACTATGGCTACACCTTC.

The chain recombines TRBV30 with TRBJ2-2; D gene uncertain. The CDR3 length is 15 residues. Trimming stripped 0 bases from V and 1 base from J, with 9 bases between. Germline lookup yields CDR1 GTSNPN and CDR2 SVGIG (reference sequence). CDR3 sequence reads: CAWSVGRLNTGELFF. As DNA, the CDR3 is TGTGCCTGGAGTGTAGGGCGGCTGAACACCGGGGAGCTGTTTTTT.

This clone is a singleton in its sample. The CDR3 DNA follows: TGTGCCACCTCAACCCCACCTACCGAAGGGGCCCTGTTGGTAGATACGCAGTATTTT. Its protein is CATSTPPTEGALLVDTQYF. V usage is TRBV7-9 and J usage is TRBJ2-3, with a tentative D call TRBD1 (5 bases). The CDR3 loop spans 19 amino acids. V lost 10 bases and J 5 bases, leaving 34 bases between the germline ends. CDR1 SEHNR and CDR2 FQNEAQ come from the germline V gene (reference sequence).

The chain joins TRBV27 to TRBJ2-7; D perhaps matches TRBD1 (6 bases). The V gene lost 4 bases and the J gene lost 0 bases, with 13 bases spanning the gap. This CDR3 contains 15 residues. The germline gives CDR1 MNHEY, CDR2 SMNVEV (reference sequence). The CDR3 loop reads CASSSIRQDSYEQYF. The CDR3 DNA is TGTGCCAGCAGTTCCATCAGACAGGACTCCTACGAGCAGTACTTC.

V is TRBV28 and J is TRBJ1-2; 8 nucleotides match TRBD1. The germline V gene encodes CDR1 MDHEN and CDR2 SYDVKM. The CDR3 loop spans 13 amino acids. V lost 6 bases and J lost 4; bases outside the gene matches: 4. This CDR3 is CASRRTGTYGYTF. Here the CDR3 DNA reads TGTGCCAGCAGACGGACAGGGACCTATGGCTACACCTTC.

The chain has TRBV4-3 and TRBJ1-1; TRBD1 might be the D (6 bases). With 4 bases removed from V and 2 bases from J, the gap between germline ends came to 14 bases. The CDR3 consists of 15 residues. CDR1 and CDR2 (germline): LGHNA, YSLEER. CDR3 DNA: TGCGCCAGCAGCCGGGAACAGGGAGGTAACACTGAAGCTTTCTTT. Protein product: CASSREQGGNTEAFF.